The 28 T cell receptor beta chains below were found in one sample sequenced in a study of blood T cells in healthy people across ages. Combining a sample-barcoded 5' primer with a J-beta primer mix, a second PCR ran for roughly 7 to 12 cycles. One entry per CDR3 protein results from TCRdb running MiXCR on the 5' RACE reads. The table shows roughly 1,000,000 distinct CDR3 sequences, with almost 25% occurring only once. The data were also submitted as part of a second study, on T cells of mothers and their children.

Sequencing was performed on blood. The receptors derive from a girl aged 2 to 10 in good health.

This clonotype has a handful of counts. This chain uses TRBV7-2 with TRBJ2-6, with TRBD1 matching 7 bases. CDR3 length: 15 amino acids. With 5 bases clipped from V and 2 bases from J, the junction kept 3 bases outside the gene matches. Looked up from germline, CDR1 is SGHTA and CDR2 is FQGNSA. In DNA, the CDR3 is TGTGCCAGCAGCCCTGGGACAGCTGGGGCCAACGTCCTGACTTTC. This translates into CASSPGTAGANVLTF.

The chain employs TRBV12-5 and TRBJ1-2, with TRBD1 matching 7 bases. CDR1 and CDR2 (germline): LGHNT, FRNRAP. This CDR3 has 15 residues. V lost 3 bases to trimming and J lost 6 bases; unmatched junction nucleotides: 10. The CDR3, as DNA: TGTGCTAGTGGTTTCCTCTCACAGGGGAGCGATGGCTACACCTTC. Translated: CASGFLSQGSDGYTF.

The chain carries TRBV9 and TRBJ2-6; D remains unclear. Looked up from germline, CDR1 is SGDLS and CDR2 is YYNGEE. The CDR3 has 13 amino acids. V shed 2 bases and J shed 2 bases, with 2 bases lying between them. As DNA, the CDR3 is TGTGCCAGCAGCGTGCCTGGGGCCAACGTCCTGACTTTC. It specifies CASSVPGANVLTF.

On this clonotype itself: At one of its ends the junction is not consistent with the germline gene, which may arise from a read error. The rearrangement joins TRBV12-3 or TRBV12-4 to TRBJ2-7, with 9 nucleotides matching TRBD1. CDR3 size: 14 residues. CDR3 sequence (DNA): TGTGCCAGCAGTCCAGGGGACAGGGTCTACGAGCAGTCCTTC. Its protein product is CASSPGDRVYEQSF.

Written as DNA, the CDR3 is TGCGCCAGCAGCCAATCCGCCCCGGGGACAGGGAAGGGCTACACCTTC. Its translation is CASSQSAPGTGKGYTF. This rearrangement joins TRBV4-1 to TRBJ1-2; 9 positions match TRBD1. This CDR3 has 16 amino acids. Germline V gene lookup returns CDR1 MGHRA and CDR2 YSYEKL. Trimming removed 2 bases from V and 8 bases from J; junction bases left unmatched: 12.

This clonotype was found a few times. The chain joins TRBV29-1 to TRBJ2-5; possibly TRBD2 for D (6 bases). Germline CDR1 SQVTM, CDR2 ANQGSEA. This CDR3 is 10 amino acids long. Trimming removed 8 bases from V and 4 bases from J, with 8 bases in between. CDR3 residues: CSTGGETQYF. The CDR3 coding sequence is TGCAGCACCGGGGGAGAGACCCAGTACTTC.

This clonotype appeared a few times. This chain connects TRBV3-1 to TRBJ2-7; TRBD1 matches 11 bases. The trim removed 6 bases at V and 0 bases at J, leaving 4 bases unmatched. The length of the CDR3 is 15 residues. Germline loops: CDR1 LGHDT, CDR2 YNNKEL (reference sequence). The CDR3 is CASRRGTGGSYEQYF. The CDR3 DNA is TGTGCCAGCAGGAGGGGGACAGGGGGCTCCTACGAGCAGTACTTC.

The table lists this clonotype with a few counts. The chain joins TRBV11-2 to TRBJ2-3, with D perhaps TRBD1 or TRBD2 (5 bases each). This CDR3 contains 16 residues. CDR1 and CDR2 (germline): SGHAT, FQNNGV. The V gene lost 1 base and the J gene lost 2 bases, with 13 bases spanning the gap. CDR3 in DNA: TGTGCCAGCAGCTTAGGTTTTGGGACGGTCACAGATACGCAGTATTTT. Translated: CASSLGFGTVTDTQYF.

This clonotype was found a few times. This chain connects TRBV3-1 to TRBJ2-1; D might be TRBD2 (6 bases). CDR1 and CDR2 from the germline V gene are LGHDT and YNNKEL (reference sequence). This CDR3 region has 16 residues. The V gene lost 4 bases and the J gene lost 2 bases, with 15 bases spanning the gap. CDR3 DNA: TGTGCCAGCAGCCCCCGTTCCGGGAGAGCCTACAATGAGCAGTTCTTC. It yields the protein CASSPRSGRAYNEQFF.

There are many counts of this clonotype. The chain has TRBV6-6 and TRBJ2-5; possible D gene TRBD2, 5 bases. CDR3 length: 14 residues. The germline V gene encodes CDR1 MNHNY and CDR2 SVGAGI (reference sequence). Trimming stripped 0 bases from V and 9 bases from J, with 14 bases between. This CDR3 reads CASSYSTMEEAQYF. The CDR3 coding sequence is TGTGCCAGCAGTTACTCCACGATGGAGGAGGCCCAGTACTTC.

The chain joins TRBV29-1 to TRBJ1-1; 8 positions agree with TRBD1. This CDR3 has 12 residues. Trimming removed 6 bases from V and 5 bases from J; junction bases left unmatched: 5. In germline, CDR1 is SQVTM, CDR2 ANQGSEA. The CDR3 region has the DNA TGCAGCGTCCTGACAGGGGCTACTGAAGCTTTCTTT. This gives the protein CSVLTGATEAFF.

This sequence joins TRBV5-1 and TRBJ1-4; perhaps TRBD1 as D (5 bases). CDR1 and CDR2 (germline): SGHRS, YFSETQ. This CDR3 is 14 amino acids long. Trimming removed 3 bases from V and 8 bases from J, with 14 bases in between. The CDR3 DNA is TGCGCCAGCAGCTACGGATGGGGGGAAGAAAAACTGTTTTTT. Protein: CASSYGWGEEKLFF.

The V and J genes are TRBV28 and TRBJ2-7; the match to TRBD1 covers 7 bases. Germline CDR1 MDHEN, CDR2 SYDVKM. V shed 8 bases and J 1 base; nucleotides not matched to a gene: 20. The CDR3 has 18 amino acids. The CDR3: CASRPEGASASPSYEQYF. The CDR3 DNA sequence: TGTGCCAGCCGCCCAGAGGGGGCCTCCGCCTCCCCTTCCTACGAGCAGTACTTC.

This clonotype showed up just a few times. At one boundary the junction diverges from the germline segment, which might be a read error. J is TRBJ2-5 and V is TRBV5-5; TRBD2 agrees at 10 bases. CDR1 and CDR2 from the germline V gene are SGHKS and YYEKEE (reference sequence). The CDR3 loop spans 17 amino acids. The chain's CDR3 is CAGSATGTSEKKETQYF. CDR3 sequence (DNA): TGTGCCGGCAGCGCGACCGGGACTAGCGAAAAGAAAGAGACCCAGTACTTC.

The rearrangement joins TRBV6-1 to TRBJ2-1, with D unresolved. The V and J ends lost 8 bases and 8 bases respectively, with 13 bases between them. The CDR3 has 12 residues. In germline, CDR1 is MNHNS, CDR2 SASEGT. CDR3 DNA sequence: TGTGCCAGCCTTTATAGGTGGGATGAGCAGTTCTTC. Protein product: CASLYRWDEQFF.

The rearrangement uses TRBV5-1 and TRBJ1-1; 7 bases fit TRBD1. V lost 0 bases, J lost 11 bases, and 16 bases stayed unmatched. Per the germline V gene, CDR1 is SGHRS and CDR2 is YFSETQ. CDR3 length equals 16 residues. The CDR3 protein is CASSLGDRGTVLYAFF. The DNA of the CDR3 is TGCGCCAGCAGCTTGGGGGATAGGGGGACAGTTCTTTACGCTTTCTTT. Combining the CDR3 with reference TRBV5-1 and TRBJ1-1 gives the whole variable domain KAGVTQTPRYLIKTRGQQVTLSCSPISGHRSVSWYQQTPGQGLQFLFEYFSETQRNKGNFPGRFSGRQFSNSRSEMNVSTLELGDSALYLCASSLGDRGTVLYAFFGQGTRLTVV.

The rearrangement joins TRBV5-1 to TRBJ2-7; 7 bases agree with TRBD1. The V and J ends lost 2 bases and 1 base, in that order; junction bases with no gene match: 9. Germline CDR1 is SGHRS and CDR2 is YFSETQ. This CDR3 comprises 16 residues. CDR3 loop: CASSFTGTDRSYEQYF. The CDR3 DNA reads TGCGCCAGCAGCTTTACGGGGACAGATCGTTCCTACGAGCAGTACTTC. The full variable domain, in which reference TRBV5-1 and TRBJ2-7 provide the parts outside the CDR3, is KAGVTQTPRYLIKTRGQQVTLSCSPISGHRSVSWYQQTPGQGLQFLFEYFSETQRNKGNFPGRFSGRQFSNSRSEMNVSTLELGDSALYLCASSFTGTDRSYEQYFGPGTRLTVT.

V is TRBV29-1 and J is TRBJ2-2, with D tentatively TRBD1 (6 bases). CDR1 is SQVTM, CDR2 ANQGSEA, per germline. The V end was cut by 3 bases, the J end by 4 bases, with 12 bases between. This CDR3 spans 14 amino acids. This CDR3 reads CSVDPGQSTGELFF. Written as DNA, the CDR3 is TGCAGCGTTGACCCCGGACAGAGCACCGGGGAGCTGTTTTTT.

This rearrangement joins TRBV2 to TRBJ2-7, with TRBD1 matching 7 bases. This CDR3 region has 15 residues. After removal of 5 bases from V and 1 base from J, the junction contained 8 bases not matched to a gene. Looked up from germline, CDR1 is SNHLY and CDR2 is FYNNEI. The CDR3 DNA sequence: TGTGCCAGCAGTCGAGACAGGGAAAGGTCCTACGAGCAGTACTTC. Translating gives CASSRDRERSYEQYF.

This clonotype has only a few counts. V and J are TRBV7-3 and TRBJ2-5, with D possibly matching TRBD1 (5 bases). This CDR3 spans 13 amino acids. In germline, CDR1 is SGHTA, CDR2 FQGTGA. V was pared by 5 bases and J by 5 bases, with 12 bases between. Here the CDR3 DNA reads TGTGCCAGCAGCCCCAAGGGGCGGGAGACCCAGTACTTC. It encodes CASSPKGRETQYF.

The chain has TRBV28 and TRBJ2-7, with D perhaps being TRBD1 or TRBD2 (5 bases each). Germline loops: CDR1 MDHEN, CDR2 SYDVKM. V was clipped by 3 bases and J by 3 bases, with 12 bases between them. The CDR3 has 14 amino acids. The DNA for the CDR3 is TGTGCCAGCAGTTTTTGGGGGAGCAACTACGAGCAGTACTTC. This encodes CASSFWGSNYEQYF.

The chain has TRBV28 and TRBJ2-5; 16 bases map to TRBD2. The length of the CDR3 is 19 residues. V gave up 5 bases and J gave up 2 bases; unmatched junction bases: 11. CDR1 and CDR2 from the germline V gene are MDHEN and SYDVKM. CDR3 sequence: CASSRSGTSGRAGQETQYF. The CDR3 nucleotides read TGTGCCAGCAGTCGCTCGGGGACTAGCGGGAGGGCCGGTCAAGAGACCCAGTACTTC.

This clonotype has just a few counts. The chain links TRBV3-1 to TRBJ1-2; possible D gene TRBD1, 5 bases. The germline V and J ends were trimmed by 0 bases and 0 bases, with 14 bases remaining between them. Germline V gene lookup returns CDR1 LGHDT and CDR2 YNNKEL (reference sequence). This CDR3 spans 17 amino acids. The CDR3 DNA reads TGTGCCAGCAGCCAAGACCACGGACCAGGGACTAACTATGGCTACACCTTC. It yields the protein CASSQDHGPGTNYGYTF. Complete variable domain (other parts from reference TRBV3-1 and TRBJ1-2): DTAVSQTPKYLVTQMGNDKSIKCEQNLGHDTMYWYKQDSKKFLKIMFSYNNKELIINETVPNRFSPKSPDKAHLNLHINSLELGDSAVYFCASSQDHGPGTNYGYTFGSGTRLTVV.

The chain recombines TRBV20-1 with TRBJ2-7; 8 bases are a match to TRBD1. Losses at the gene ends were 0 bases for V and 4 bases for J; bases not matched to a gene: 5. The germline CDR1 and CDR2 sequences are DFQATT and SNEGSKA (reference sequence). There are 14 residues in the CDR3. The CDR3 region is CSARDPDRVYEQYF. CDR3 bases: TGCAGTGCTAGAGATCCGGACAGGGTGTACGAGCAGTACTTC.

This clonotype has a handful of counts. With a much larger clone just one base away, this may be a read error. The CDR3 DNA is TGCGCCAGCAGCCAAGATCATGCTGAAGCTTTCTTT. This gives the protein CASSQDHAEAFF. The chain couples TRBV4-3 to TRBJ1-1; no reliable D call. Germline V CDR1 and CDR2: LGHNA, YSLEER. The CDR3 runs to 12 residues. V lost 0 bases to trimming and J lost 6 bases, with 5 bases between them.

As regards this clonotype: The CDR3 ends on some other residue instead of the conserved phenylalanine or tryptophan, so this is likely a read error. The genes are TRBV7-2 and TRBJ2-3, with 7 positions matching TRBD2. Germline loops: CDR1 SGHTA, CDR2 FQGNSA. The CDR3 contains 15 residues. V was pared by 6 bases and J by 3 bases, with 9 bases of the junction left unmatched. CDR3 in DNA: TGTGCCAGCAGATCAGCGGCGGGAGAAACAGATACGCAGTATATT. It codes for CASRSAAGETDTQYI.

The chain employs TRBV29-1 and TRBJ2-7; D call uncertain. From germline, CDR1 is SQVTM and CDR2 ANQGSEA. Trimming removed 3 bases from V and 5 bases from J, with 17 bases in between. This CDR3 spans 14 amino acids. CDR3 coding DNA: TGCAGCGTTGAGTCCGACGGCGAAACGGACGAGCAGTACTTC. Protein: CSVESDGETDEQYF.

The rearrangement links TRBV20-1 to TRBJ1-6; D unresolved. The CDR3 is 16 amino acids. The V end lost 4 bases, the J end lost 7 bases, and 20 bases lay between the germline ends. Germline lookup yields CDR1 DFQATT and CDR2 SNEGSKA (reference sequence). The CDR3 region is CSANSVDGDWNSPLHF. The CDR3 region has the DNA TGCAGTGCTAATTCAGTTGATGGTGACTGGAATTCACCCCTCCACTTT.